The rows below give T cell receptor beta chains drawn from one sample of a study of blood T cell repertoires in COVID-19. Libraries were prepared by immunoSEQ multiplex PCR; TCRdb keeps only in-frame clonotypes and omits some of them. Among 320,000 or so clones listed, less than 85% were seen once. Source material: PBMCs or T cells enriched from blood (not recorded which). These receptors were obtained from a woman aged 25 to 45 who had been exposed to COVID-19. Both conserved end residues are part of each CDR3. A D gene is named only where the DNA matches it firmly. Some rows mark clone size as missing; the rest say once, few, many or name a class of expanded clone.

cdr3_nt,cdr3_aa,v_call,d_call,clone_size,j_call
TGTGCCAGCAGCTCGGGATCTAGCGGGGGGGGGACCTACGAGCAGTACTTC,CASSSGSSGGGTYEQYF,TRBV5-4,TRBD2,-,TRBJ2-7
TGTGCCAGTAGTAAAGCGGCTAGCAATCAGCCCCAGCATTTT,CASSKAASNQPQHF,TRBV19,-,-,TRBJ1-5
TGTGCCACCGAACAGGGAAACTCTGGAAACACCATATATTTT,CATEQGNSGNTIYF,TRBV10-3,-,-,TRBJ1-3
TGTGCCAGCAGTACCCATTTACTTGAAGCTTTCTTT,CASSTHLLEAFF,TRBV28,-,-,TRBJ1-1
TGTGCCAGCAGTTCCTACTCCTATAATTCACCCCTCCACTTT,CASSSYSYNSPLHF,TRBV27,-,-,TRBJ1-6
TGTGCCAGCAGTGGGACAGGGGAAAGAGATACGCAGTATTTT,CASSGTGERDTQYF,TRBV6-4,TRBD1,-,TRBJ2-3
TGTGCCAGCAGCGGTCAAACCGGGACAGGGCTCTATGGCTACACCTTC,CASSGQTGTGLYGYTF,TRBV9,TRBD1,-,TRBJ1-2
TGTGCCACCAGCAGAGATTCGGAGGGGGCAAATTCACCCCTCCACTTT,CATSRDSEGANSPLHF,TRBV15,TRBD1,-,TRBJ1-6
TGTGCCAGTAAGCGGGAGTACAGCACCGGGGAGCTGTTTTTT,CASKREYSTGELFF,TRBV19,TRBD2,once,TRBJ2-2
TGTGCCACCAGTGACTTGGGGGGGGGTACAGATACGCAGTATTTT,CATSDLGGGTDTQYF,TRBV24-1,TRBD2,-,TRBJ2-3
TGTGCCAGCACCAGAACAGTCCTGAACGAGCAGTACTTC,CASTRTVLNEQYF,TRBV28,-,-,TRBJ2-7
TGTGCCAGCAGTCACATTGACACTGAAGCTTTCTTT,CASSHIDTEAFF,TRBV3-1/TRBV3-2,-,-,TRBJ1-1
TGTGCCAGCAGAACACTCGGGAACTATGGCTACACCTTC,CASRTLGNYGYTF,TRBV28,-,-,TRBJ1-2
TGCGCCAGCAGCAGAACCGGGACTAGCGGGAGAGGAACCGGGGAGCTGTTTTTT,CASSRTGTSGRGTGELFF,TRBV5-1,TRBD2,few,TRBJ2-2
TGTGCCACCAGCAGACCCCCGACTGCCTCCTACGAGCAGTACTTC,CATSRPPTASYEQYF,TRBV15,-,-,TRBJ2-7
TGTGCCAGCAGCTTGGCCGGACACACCTATGGCTACACCTTC,CASSLAGHTYGYTF,TRBV5-8,-,few,TRBJ1-2
TGCGCCAGCAGCCAAGATGGGTGGGGGACAGTCTCCTACGAGCAGTACTTC,CASSQDGWGTVSYEQYF,TRBV4-3,TRBD1,-,TRBJ2-7
TGTGCCAGCAGCGACCAGGGTAACTATGGCTACACCTTC,CASSDQGNYGYTF,TRBV28,-,-,TRBJ1-2